This TCR beta chain was recovered during a study of blood T cells in healthy people across ages. Total RNA, at least 6 micrograms per sample, was extracted from PBMCs. Primed by a sample-barcoded 5' primer and a J-beta primer mix, a second PCR proceeded for 7 to 11 cycles. TCRdb re-derived calls from the 5' RACE reads in MiXCR, one entry per CDR3 protein. The data hold 780,000 or so distinct CDR3 sequences, with more than 55% observed a single time. Germline V gives CDR1 LGHNA, CDR2 YNFKEQ. The V end lost 2 bases, the J end lost 1 base, and 11 bases lay between the germline ends. This CDR3 is built from 15 residues.

The chain couples TRBV4-2 to TRBJ1-1, with a possible D match to TRBD1 (5 bases). The sequence derives from a man aged 40-49 years in good health. Sequencing was done on a sample of blood. The CDR3 region is CASSQSDRPNTEAFF. The CDR3, as DNA: TGTGCCAGCAGCCAATCTGACAGACCGAACACTGAAGCTTTCTTT.